The text below deals with one TCR beta chain. This record comes from a study of blood T cell repertoires in COVID-19. V was trimmed by 2 bases and J by 0 bases, leaving 4 bases between them. Germline V gives CDR1 MNHEY, CDR2 SMNVEV (reference sequence). The CDR3 is 13 residues long. Profiled with immunoSEQ multiplex PCR; TCRdb holds only in-frame clones, not every one. Of 150,000 or so clones in the sample, about 85% are singletons; the top ten hold around 0.63%. The chain has TRBV27 and TRBJ1-2, with unresolved D. The source is a man between 60 and 75 years old with COVID-19, enrolled during active disease. Source material: peripheral blood. The CDR3 loop reads CASSLQANYGYTF. The CDR3 DNA reads as TGTGCCAGCAGTTTACAGGCTAACTATGGCTACACCTTC.